The 13 T cell receptor beta chains presented below share a single source sample, sequenced in a study of cytomegalovirus exposure and HLA in healthy donors. Both 60 Vbeta primers and 13 Jbeta primers went into the PCR. Clones were sequenced by immunoSEQ multiplex PCR, and TCRdb holds only the in-frame ones, with some missing. The table records 83,000 or so clones, roughly 77% of them present only once. The sample taken for sequencing was PBMCs. The receptor source for this set is a woman aged 40-49 years in good health and CMV-seropositive.

This clone was detected only a few times. This CDR3 is CASSHELRGQTQYF. The CDR3 DNA follows: TGTGCCAGTAGTCACGAACTCAGGGGACAGACCCAGTACTTC. The chain links TRBV19 to TRBJ2-5, with D possibly TRBD1 on 6 matching bases. Germline V gene data show CDR1 as LNHDA and CDR2 as SQIVND (reference sequence). V lost 5 bases and J 6 bases, leaving 16 bases between the germline ends. The CDR3 has 14 residues. Complete variable domain (other parts from reference TRBV19 and TRBJ2-5): DGGITQSPKYLFRKEGQNVTLSCEQNLNHDAMYWYRQDPGQGLRLIYYSQIVNDFQKGDIAEGYSVSREKKESFPLTVTSAQKNPTAFYLCASSHELRGQTQYFGPGTRLLVL.

V is TRBV27 and J is TRBJ2-3; TRBD2 aligns across 11 bases. The germline V gene has CDR1 MNHEY and CDR2 SMNVEV (reference sequence). Trimming cost V 4 bases and J 6 bases; bases outside gene matches: 9. The CDR3 is made up of 16 amino acids. DNA of the CDR3: TGTGCCAGCAGTTCCGTAGCGGGAGGGCCTGGGGATACGCAGTATTTT. It translates to CASSSVAGGPGDTQYF.

The chain links TRBV13 to TRBJ2-1, with TRBD1 as a possible D gene (6 bases). The germline V gene encodes CDR1 PRHDT and CDR2 FYEKMQ (reference sequence). The V end was cut by 7 bases, the J end by 2 bases, with 15 bases between. The CDR3 has 15 residues. CDR3 nucleotide sequence: TGTGCCAGCACCCGAGAGGGGGTTGCCTACAATGAGCAGTTCTTC. Its protein product is CASTREGVAYNEQFF.

This chain connects TRBV2 to TRBJ2-2, with 8 bases aligning to TRBD2. The CDR3 covers 15 residues. Germline V gives CDR1 SNHLY, CDR2 FYNNEI. With V trimmed by 4 bases and J by 7 bases, 8 bases remained unmatched. The CDR3 DNA reads TGTGCCAGCAGTGCCGGACTAGCCAGGATCGGGGAGCTGTTTTTT. Encoded protein: CASSAGLARIGELFF.

This clone was observed a handful of times. The conserved final phenylalanine or tryptophan is absent from the CDR3, which likely points to a read error. The gene calls are TRBV28 and TRBJ1-4; 10 bases match TRBD1. This CDR3 region has 15 residues. CDR1 is MDHEN and CDR2 is SYDVKM in the germline V gene. CDR3 coding DNA: TGTGCGAGCAGCGCCGACAGGGGGCTAATTGAAAAACTGTTTTTG. It is translated as CASSADRGLIEKLFL.

The chain uses TRBV2 and TRBJ1-6, with 8 bases identical to TRBD1. The V and J ends lost 0 bases and 9 bases, in that order; junction bases with no gene match: 4. This CDR3 has 15 amino acids. CDR1 is SNHLY, CDR2 FYNNEI, per germline. The CDR3 nucleotides are TGTGCCAGCAGTGAAGCGGCAGGGGGCGGTTCACCCCTCCACTTT. This codes for CASSEAAGGGSPLHF. Drawing the rest from reference TRBV2 and TRBJ1-6, the complete variable domain is EPEVTQTPSHQVTQMGQEVILRCVPISNHLYFYWYRQILGQKVEFLVSFYNNEISEKSEIFDDQFSVERPDGSNFTLKIRSTKLEDSAMYFCASSEAAGGGSPLHFGNGTRLTVT.

The V call is TRBV7-2, the J call TRBJ1-3; D perhaps matches TRBD1 (6 bases). Trimming cost V 1 base and J 2 bases, with 9 bases left between them. The CDR3 length is 15 residues. CDR1 is SGHTA, CDR2 FQGNSA, per germline. CDR3: CASSLVGTPGNTIYF. As DNA, the CDR3 is TGTGCCAGCAGCTTAGTCGGGACACCTGGAAACACCATATATTTT.

The rearrangement uses TRBV30 and TRBJ1-1; the D gene is possibly TRBD1 (5 bases). The CDR3 extends over 14 amino acids. V was trimmed by 0 bases and J by 10 bases, leaving 18 bases between them. The germline gives CDR1 GTSNPN, CDR2 SVGIG (reference sequence). CDR3 sequence: CAWSVSHLVGGAFF. CDR3 DNA sequence: TGTGCCTGGAGTGTTTCTCACCTCGTGGGGGGAGCTTTCTTT.

The chain is built from TRBV18 and TRBJ2-7, with TRBD2 identical over 15 bases. The ends lost 4 bases at V and 2 bases at J; junction bases unmatched: 6. The CDR3 runs to 17 residues. The V gene's germline CDR1 is KGHSH and CDR2 LQKENI. CDR3 residues: CASSLGLAGGTPYEQYF. The CDR3 DNA follows: TGTGCCAGCTCACTGGGACTAGCGGGAGGTACTCCCTACGAGCAGTACTTC. The variable domain in full, completed from reference TRBV18 and TRBJ2-7, reads NAGVMQNPRHLVRRRGQEARLRCSPMKGHSHVYWYRQLPEEGLKFMVYLQKENIIDESGMPKERFSAEFPKEGPSILRIQQVVRGDSAAYFCASSLGLAGGTPYEQYFGPGTRLTVT.

In its sample, this clone was seen once. V usage is TRBV4-3 and J usage is TRBJ1-1, with D perhaps TRBD1 (5 bases). The CDR3 has 13 amino acids. Germline V CDR1 and CDR2: LGHNA, YSLEER. Trimming removed 1 base at V and 5 bases at J, with 8 bases between. The CDR3 sequence is CASSQARETEAFF. CDR3 DNA sequence: TGCGCCAGCAGCCAAGCCAGGGAAACTGAAGCTTTCTTT.

In its sample, this clone was seen a few times. At one boundary the junction diverges from the germline segment, which might be a read error. This chain connects TRBV7-7 to TRBJ2-5, with D perhaps TRBD1 (6 bases). The CDR3 totals 16 residues. Germline lookup yields CDR1 SSHAT and CDR2 FNYEAQ (reference sequence). The CDR3 loop reads CASSLGRQVVAETQYF. The DNA of the CDR3 is TGTGCTAGCAGCTTGGGCAGACAGGTAGTAGCAGAGACCCAGTACTTC.

J is TRBJ1-2 and V is TRBV28; perhaps TRBD1 as D (6 bases). Germline-derived CDR1 and CDR2 are MDHEN and SYDVKM. The length of the CDR3 is 18 residues. With 3 bases removed from V and 0 bases from J, the gap between germline ends came to 20 bases. The DNA for the CDR3 is TGTGCCAGCAGTTTTGTCTTAGGTCAGGGGCGAGCTAACTATGGCTACACCTTC. The encoded protein is CASSFVLGQGRANYGYTF.

A few counts support this clone. The gene calls are TRBV6-5 and TRBJ1-5, with a weak D call TRBD1 (5 bases). The CDR3 has 15 residues. V was cut by 8 bases and J by 4 bases, with 18 bases left in between. Germline lookup yields CDR1 MNHEY and CDR2 SVGAGI. Written as DNA, the CDR3 is TGTGCCAGCGGGGCGGGGGACGGACCGAATCAGCCCCAGCATTTT. Translating gives CASGAGDGPNQPQHF.